This T cell receptor (beta chain) was sequenced in a study of CD8+ T cells in alopecia areata. Treatment defined: oral pan-JAK inhibitor, 5-10 mg twice daily. PBMCs, the starting material, were the source of sorted CD4+ and CD8+ T cells. The CDR3 spans 12 residues. Trimming pared 3 bases from V and 2 bases from J, leaving 6 bases between. The germline V gene encodes CDR1 GTSNPN and CDR2 SVGIG (reference sequence). Turning to this clone: Antigen unknown.

General study results and limits: Researchers say the link of baseline CD8+ expansion to response remains uncertain, with one nonresponder. Many of the expanded lesional clones endured in scalp and blood while on tofacitinib. Tofacitinib yielded significantly lower scalp clonality and fewer expanded CD8+ clones among the top 100.

Extracted RNA was reverse transcribed, and the resulting cDNA served as sequencing template. TCRdb's table, derived via immunoSEQ multiplex PCR, lists solely in-frame clones and lacks some. The sample lists 150,000 or so clones, roughly 65% occurring once. This receptor was obtained from a human donor with alopecia areata. The sample consisted of CD4+ T cells sorted from blood, taken at week 4, from a patient treated with tofacitinib. The chain combines TRBV30 with TRBJ2-3; D ambiguous. The DNA of the CDR3 is TGTGCCTGGAGCCCGAACACAGATACGCAGTATTTT. This gives the protein CAWSPNTDTQYF.